This T cell receptor (beta chain) was identified during a study of cytomegalovirus exposure and HLA in healthy donors. 60 Vbeta and 13 Jbeta primers were used in PCR. The table came from immunoSEQ multiplex PCR; TCRdb's copy has only in-frame clones and leaves some out. The sample table sets out about 46,000 clones. Of note for this clone: Its target is unknown.

The donors gave bone marrow, and they were healthy. Trimming shortened V by 7 bases and J by 2 bases, and 13 bases separated the two germline ends. Germline lookup yields CDR1 SQVTM and CDR2 ANQGSEA. The length of the CDR3 is 13 residues. Notes on the study in general: The study designated 150 to 200 TCR beta chains cytomegalovirus-associated. Across donors, most TCRs were seen rarely, yet some public ones were widespread.

The sequence was collected from a woman in her forties in good health and CMV-seronegative. The sample consisted of PBMCs. The chain has TRBV29-1 and TRBJ2-3; D remains ambiguous. The CDR3 DNA reads as TGCAGCGCAGTGACACAGCCCACAGATACGCAGTATTTT. It specifies CSAVTQPTDTQYF.